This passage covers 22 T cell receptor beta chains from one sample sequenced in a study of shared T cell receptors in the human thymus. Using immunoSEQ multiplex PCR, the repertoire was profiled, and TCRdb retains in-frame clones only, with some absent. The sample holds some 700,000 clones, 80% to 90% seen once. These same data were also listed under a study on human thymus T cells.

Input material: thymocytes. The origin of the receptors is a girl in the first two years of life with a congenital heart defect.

The CDR3 DNA reads as TGCAGCGTTGTCGGGTCTCTGATCCGGAATGAGCAGTTCTTC. Translated: CSVVGSLIRNEQFF. The gene calls are TRBV29-1 and TRBJ2-1, with D unclear. Trimming left V 4 bases short and J 7 bases short, with 17 bases between. The CDR3 contains 14 residues. Germline loops: CDR1 SQVTM, CDR2 ANQGSEA.

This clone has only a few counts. The CDR3 DNA is TGTGCCAGCAGTTTTGGCGGGGAATCGGATGGCTACACCTTC. It codes for CASSFGGESDGYTF. V is TRBV27 and J is TRBJ1-2; D is unclear. This CDR3 has 14 residues. Per germline, CDR1 MNHEY and CDR2 SMNVEV (reference sequence). Trimming shortened V by 3 bases and J by 6 bases, and 14 bases separated the two germline ends.

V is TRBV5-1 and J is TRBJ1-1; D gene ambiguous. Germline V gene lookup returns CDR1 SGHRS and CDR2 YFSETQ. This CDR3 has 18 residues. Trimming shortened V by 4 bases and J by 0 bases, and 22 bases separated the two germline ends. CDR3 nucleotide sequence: TGCGCCAGCAGCCCACTCCACATTGGGTACGGAGTGAACACTGAAGCTTTCTTT. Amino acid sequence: CASSPLHIGYGVNTEAFF. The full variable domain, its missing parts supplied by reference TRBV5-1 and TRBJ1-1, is KAGVTQTPRYLIKTRGQQVTLSCSPISGHRSVSWYQQTPGQGLQFLFEYFSETQRNKGNFPGRFSGRQFSNSRSEMNVSTLELGDSALYLCASSPLHIGYGVNTEAFFGQGTRLTVV.

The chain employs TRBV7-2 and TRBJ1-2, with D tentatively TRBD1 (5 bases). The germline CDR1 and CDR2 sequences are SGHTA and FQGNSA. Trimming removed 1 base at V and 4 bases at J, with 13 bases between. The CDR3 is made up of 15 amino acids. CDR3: CASSLDPAGFYGYTF. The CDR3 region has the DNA TGTGCCAGCAGCTTAGATCCGGCAGGGTTCTATGGCTACACCTTC.

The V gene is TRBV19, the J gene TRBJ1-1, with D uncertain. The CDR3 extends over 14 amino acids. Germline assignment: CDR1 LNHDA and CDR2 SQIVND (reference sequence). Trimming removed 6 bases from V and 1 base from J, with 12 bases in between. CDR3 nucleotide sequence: TGTGCCAGTAGCAAAAACCGACAGAACACTGAAGCTTTCTTT. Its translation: CASSKNRQNTEAFF.

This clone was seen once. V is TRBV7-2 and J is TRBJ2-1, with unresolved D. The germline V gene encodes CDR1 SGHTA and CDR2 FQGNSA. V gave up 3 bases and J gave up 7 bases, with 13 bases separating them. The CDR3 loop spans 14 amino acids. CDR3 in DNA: TGTGCCAGCAGCTTTCTTCCGAGTTGGAATGAGCAGTTCTTC. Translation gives CASSFLPSWNEQFF.

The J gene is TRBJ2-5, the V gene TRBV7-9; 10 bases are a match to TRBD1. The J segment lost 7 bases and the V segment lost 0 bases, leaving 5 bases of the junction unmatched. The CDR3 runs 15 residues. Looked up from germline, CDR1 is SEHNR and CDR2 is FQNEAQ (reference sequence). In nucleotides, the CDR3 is TGTGCCAGCAGCTTAGCCGGACAGGGGGAGAGGACCCAGTACTTC. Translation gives CASSLAGQGERTQYF.

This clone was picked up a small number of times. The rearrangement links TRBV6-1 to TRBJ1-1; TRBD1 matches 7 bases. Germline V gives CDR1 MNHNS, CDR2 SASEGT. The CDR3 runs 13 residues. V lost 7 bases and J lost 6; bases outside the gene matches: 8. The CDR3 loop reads CASNVTGSPEAFF. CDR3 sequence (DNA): TGTGCCAGCAACGTGACAGGGAGTCCTGAAGCTTTCTTT.

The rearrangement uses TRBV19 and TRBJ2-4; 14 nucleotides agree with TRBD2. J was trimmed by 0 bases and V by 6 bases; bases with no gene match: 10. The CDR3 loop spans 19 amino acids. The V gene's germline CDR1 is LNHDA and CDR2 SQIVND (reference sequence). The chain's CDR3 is CASSAPWTSGGLAKNIQYF. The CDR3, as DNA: TGTGCCAGTAGCGCCCCGTGGACTAGCGGGGGGCTAGCCAAAAACATTCAGTACTTC.

The DNA for the CDR3 is TGTGCCAGCAGCTTATCCTCACTGGACAGGGAGGGGGAGACCCAGTACTTC. Translated: CASSLSSLDREGETQYF. The J gene is TRBJ2-5, the V gene TRBV7-3, with D tentatively TRBD1 (8 bases). The V end lost 2 bases, the J end lost 5 bases, and 21 bases lay between the germline ends. The CDR3 extends over 17 amino acids. The germline V gene has CDR1 SGHTA and CDR2 FQGTGA.

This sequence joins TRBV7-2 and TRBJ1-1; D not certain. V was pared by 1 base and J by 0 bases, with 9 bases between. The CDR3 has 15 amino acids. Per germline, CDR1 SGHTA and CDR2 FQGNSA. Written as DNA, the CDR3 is TGTGCCAGCAGCTTAGTTCTCAGGTTGAACACTGAAGCTTTCTTT. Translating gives CASSLVLRLNTEAFF.

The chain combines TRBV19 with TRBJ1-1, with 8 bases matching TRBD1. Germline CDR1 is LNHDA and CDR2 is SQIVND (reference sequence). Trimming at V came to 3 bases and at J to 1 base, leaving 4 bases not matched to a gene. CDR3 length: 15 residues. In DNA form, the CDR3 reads TGTGCCAGTAGTATTGGTGGGACAGGGAACACTGAAGCTTTCTTT. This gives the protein CASSIGGTGNTEAFF.

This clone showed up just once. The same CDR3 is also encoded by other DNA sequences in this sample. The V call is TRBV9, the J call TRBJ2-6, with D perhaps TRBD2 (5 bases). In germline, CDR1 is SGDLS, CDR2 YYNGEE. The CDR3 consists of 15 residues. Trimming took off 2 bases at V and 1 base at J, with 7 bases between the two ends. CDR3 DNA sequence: TGTGCCAGCAGCGTGACGGGGTCTGGGGCCAACGTCCTGACTTTC. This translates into CASSVTGSGANVLTF.

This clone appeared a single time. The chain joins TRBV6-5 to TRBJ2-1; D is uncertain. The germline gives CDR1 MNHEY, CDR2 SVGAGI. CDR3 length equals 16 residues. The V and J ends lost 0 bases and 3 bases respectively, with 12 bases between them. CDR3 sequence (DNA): TGTGCCAGCAGTTACTCTACCCTGCGGAGCTACAATGAGCAGTTCTTC. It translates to CASSYSTLRSYNEQFF.

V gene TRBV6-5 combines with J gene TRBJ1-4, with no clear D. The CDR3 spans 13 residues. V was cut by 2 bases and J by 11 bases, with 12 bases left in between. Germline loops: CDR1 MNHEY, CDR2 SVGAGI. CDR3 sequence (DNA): TGTGCCAGCAGTTACATTTCCGACGGGAAACTGTTTTTT. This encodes CASSYISDGKLFF.

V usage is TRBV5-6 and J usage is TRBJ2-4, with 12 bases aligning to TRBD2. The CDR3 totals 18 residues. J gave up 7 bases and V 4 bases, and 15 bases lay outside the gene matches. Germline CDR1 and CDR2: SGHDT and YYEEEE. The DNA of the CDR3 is TGTGCCAGCAGCCACCAGACTAGCGGGGGATTCTGGTTCAACATTCAGTACTTC. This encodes CASSHQTSGGFWFNIQYF.

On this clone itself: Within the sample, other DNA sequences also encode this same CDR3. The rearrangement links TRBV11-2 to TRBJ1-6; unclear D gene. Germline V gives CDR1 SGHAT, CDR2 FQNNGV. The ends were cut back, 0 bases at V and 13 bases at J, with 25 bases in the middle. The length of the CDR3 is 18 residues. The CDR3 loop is CASSLDWEGALIISPLHF. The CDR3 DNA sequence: TGTGCCAGCAGCTTAGATTGGGAGGGAGCTTTGATTATTTCCCCCCTCCACTTT.

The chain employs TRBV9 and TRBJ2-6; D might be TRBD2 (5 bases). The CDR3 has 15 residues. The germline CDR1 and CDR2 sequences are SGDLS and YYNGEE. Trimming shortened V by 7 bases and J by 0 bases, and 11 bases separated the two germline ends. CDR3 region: CASRDPLSGANVLTF. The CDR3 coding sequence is TGTGCCAGCCGGGATCCACTCTCTGGGGCCAACGTCCTGACTTTC.

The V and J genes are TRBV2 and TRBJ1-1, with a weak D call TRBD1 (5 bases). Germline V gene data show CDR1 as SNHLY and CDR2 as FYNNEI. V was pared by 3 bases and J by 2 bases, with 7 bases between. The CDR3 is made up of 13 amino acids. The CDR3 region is CASSDRVNTEAFF. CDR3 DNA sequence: TGTGCCAGCAGTGACAGGGTAAACACTGAAGCTTTCTTT.

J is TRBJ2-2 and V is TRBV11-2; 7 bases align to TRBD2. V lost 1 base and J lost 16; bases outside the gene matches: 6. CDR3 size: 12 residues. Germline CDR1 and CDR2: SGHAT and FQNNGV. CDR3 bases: TGTGCCAGCAGCTTAGGAGGGACGGGGGGGTTTTTT. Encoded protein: CASSLGGTGGFF.

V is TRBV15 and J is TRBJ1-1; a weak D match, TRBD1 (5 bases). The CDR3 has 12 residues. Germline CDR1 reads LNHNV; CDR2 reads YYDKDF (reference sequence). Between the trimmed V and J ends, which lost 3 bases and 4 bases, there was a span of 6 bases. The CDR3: CATSSRATEAFF. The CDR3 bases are TGTGCCACCAGCAGCAGGGCCACTGAAGCTTTCTTT.

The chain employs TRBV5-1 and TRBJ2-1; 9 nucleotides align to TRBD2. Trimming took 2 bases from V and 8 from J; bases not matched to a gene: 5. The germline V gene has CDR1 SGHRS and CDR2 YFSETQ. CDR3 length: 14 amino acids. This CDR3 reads CASSFKRGADEQFF. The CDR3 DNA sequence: TGCGCCAGCAGCTTCAAGCGGGGGGCCGATGAGCAGTTCTTC. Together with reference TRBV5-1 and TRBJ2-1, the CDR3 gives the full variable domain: KAGVTQTPRYLIKTRGQQVTLSCSPISGHRSVSWYQQTPGQGLQFLFEYFSETQRNKGNFPGRFSGRQFSNSRSEMNVSTLELGDSALYLCASSFKRGADEQFFGPGTRLTVL.